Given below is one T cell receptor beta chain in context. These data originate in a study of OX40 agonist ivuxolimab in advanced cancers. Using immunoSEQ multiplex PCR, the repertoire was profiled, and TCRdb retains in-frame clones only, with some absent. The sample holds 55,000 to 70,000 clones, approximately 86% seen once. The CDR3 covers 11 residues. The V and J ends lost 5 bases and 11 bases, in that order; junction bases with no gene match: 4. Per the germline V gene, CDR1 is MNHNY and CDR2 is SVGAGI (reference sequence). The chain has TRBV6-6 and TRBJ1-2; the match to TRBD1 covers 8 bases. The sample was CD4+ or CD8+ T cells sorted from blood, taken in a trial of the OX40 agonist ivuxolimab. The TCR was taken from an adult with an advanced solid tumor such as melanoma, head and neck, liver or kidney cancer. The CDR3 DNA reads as TGTGCCAGCAGTGAACAGGGGGGTTACACCTTC. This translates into CASSEQGGYTF.